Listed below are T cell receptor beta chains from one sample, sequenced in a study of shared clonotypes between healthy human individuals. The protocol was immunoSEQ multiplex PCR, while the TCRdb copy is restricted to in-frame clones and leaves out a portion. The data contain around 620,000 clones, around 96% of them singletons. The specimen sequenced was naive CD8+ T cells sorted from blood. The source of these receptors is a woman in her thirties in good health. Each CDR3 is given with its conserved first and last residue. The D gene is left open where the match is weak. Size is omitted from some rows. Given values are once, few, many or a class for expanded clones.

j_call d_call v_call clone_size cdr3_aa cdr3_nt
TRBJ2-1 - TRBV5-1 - CASRRSSYNEQFF TGCGCCAGCCGCCGGAGCTCCTACAATGAGCAGTTCTTC
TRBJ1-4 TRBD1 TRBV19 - CASSTTGTGLEKLFF TGTGCCAGTAGTACAACCGGGACAGGGTTGGAAAAACTGTTTTTT
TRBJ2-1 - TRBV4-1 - CASRLEGAYNEQFF TGCGCCAGCAGGCTGGAGGGAGCGTACAATGAGCAGTTCTTC
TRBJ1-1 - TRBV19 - CASSVNTEAFF TGTGCCAGTAGTGTAAACACTGAAGCTTTCTTT
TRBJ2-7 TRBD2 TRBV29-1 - CSVEIGASGSYEQYF TGCAGCGTTGAGATAGGCGCTAGCGGGAGCTACGAGCAGTACTTC
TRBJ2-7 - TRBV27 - CASSLNGYSYEQYF TGTGCCAGCAGTTTAAACGGATACTCCTACGAGCAGTACTTC
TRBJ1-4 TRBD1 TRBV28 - CASSPTGEGIRRSEKLFF TGTGCCAGCAGTCCCACAGGGGAGGGGATTCGTAGAAGTGAAAAACTGTTTTTT
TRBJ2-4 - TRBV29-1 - CSVELDGKNIQYF TGCAGCGTTGAGTTGGACGGTAAAAACATTCAGTACTTC
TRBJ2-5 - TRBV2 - CASSESPYTIETQYF TGTGCCAGCAGTGAAAGCCCCTACACTATAGAGACCCAGTACTTC
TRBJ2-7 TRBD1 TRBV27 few CASSWTGGIYEQYF TGTGCCAGCAGCTGGACAGGGGGAATCTACGAGCAGTACTTC
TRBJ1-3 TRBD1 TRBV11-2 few CASSLTGGPGNTIYF TGTGCCAGCAGCTTAACAGGGGGGCCTGGAAACACCATATATTTT
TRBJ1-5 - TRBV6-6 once CASSYTVMGNQPQHF TGTGCCAGCAGTTACACGGTCATGGGCAATCAGCCCCAGCATTTT
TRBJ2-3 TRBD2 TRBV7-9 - CASSFVAGGGTDTQYF TGTGCCAGCAGCTTTGTAGCGGGAGGAGGCACAGATACGCAGTATTTT
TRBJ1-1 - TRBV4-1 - CASSQDRQAEAFF TGCGCCAGCAGCCAAGATCGGCAGGCTGAAGCTTTCTTT
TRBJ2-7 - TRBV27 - CASSLGLSYEQYF TGTGCCAGCAGTTTGGGACTCTCCTACGAGCAGTACTTC
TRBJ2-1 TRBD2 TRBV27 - CASRTGGRNEQFF TGTGCCAGCAGGACGGGAGGACGCAATGAGCAGTTCTTC
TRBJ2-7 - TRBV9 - CASSVEGSSYEQYF TGTGCCAGCAGCGTAGAAGGCAGCTCCTACGAGCAGTACTTC
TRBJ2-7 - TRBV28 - CASSLGGPVGLYEQYF TGTGCCAGCAGTTTAGGTGGGCCTGTGGGGCTCTACGAGCAGTACTTC
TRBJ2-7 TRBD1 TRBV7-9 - CASSAWDRGIYEQYF TGTGCCAGCAGCGCCTGGGACAGGGGTATTTACGAGCAGTACTTC
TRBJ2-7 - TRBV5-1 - CASSLGQYYEQYF TGCGCCAGCAGCTTGGGACAGTACTACGAGCAGTACTTC
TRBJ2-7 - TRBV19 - CASSSGLTYEQYF TGTGCCAGTAGCTCAGGACTCACCTACGAGCAGTACTTC
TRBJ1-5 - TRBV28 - CASRRGSDQPQHF TGTGCCAGCAGGAGGGGTTCGGATCAGCCCCAGCATTTT
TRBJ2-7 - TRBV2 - CASSERVWEQYF TGTGCCAGCAGTGAGCGCGTTTGGGAGCAGTACTTC
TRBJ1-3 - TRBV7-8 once CASSLGSAGNTIYF TGTGCCAGCAGCTTAGGAAGTGCCGGAAACACCATATATTTT
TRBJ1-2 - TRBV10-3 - CAISINTGLRNYGYTF TGTGCCATCAGTATCAACACAGGGCTCAGGAACTATGGCTACACCTTC
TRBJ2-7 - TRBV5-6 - CASSQDTGEQYF TGTGCCAGCAGCCAGGACACGGGAGAGCAGTACTTC
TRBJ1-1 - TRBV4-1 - CASSQDWGGNTEAFF TGCGCCAGCAGCCAAGACTGGGGGGGGAACACTGAAGCTTTCTTT
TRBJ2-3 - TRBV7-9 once CASSLLLAATDTQYF TGTGCCAGCAGCTTATTGCTGGCGGCCACAGATACGCAGTATTTT
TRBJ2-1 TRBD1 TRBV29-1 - CSVEGGQADYNEQFF TGCAGCGTTGAAGGCGGACAGGCCGACTACAATGAGCAGTTCTTC